This paragraph covers one T cell receptor beta chain sequence. The sample comes from a study of technical replicates of blood from four donors. Assay used: immunoSEQ multiplex PCR; TCRdb lists only in-frame clones, some missing. The sample shows some 14,000 clones, roughly 83% of them seen only once. The sample consisted of PBMCs. The source of this sequence is a human donor in good health.

CDR3 DNA: TGTGCCAGCAGCTTTTTGCCCGGACAGGGTTACACTGAAGCTTTCTTT. It yields the protein CASSFLPGQGYTEAFF. This chain connects TRBV13 to TRBJ1-1; 8 bases match TRBD1. From germline, CDR1 is PRHDT and CDR2 FYEKMQ (reference sequence). There are 16 residues in the CDR3. V lost 3 bases and J lost 3; bases outside the gene matches: 9.